This TCR beta chain was found in a study of response to subunit inactivated influenza vaccine. This clonotype occurred once. The germline V gene encodes CDR1 GTSNPN and CDR2 SVGIG (reference sequence). J lost 8 bases, V lost 2 bases, and 14 bases had no gene match. This CDR3 contains 16 residues. TCRdb fed the RT-PCR reads into MiXCR, producing one record per CDR3 protein. Of around 200,000 distinct CDR3 sequences listed, over 13% are singletons. Source: CD8+ T cells sorted from PBMCs, taken approximately 5 days after vaccination. This receptor was obtained from a man aged 45-65 years who received an inactivated influenza vaccine. The chain links TRBV30 to TRBJ2-1; 8 bases are shared with TRBD1. CDR3 protein: CAWSPLGQAAVDEQFF. CDR3 nucleotides: TGTGCCTGGAGTCCGCTGGGACAGGCAGCTGTCGATGAGCAGTTCTTC.